The subject of this entry is one T cell receptor beta chain. The antigen remains unidentified. The CDR3 has 14 residues. V was clipped by 1 base and J by 3 bases, with 10 bases between them. The V gene's germline CDR1 is GTSNPN and CDR2 SVGIG (reference sequence). Generated by immunoSEQ multiplex PCR, the TCRdb table keeps only in-frame clones and is missing some. The repertoire holds some 63,000 clones, just over 95% seen once, with about 0.091% in the top ten. These data belong to a study of siplizumab effects on memory and regulatory T cells. Regarding the study as a whole: Unstimulated naive T cells seemed to show more diversity than memory cells did, and they also seemed to be among the major contributors to the alloresponse.

The V and J genes are TRBV30 and TRBJ1-5; D might be TRBD1 (5 bases). The specimen sequenced was naive CD8+ T cells sorted from blood. The clonotype was recovered from a human donor in good health. CDR3 bases: TGTGCCTGGAGTGGGGACGGATACAATCAGCCCCAGCATTTT. Translation: CAWSGDGYNQPQHF.